This T cell receptor (beta chain) was sequenced in a study of graft-versus-host responses after intestinal transplantation. The study, taken as a whole, reports: An association linked early post-transplant HvG declines with peak circulating GvH clone levels. Some GvH clones were seen earlier in gut or blood, suggesting intestinal origin. Where graft-donor T cell macrochimerism was present, patients had high graft-versus-host to host-versus-graft clonal ratios in allografts.

Some clones are missing from TCRdb's copy, which holds only in-frame ones; the method was immunoSEQ multiplex PCR. The sample includes approximately 100,000 clones, approximately 94% of them seen just once. Of note for this clone: Its antigen is still unknown.

The TCR comes from a human donor who received an intestinal transplant. The specimen comprised unstimulated CD8+ T cells sorted from spleen or lymph node cells, sampled before intestinal transplant.

The CDR3 reads CASRPAGGIDEQFF. The CDR3 DNA is TGTGCCAGTAGACCAGCGGGGGGGATAGATGAGCAGTTCTTC. This chain connects TRBV19 to TRBJ2-1; the match to TRBD2 covers 10 bases. V lost 6 bases and J lost 8; bases outside the gene matches: 7. The CDR3 loop spans 14 amino acids. Looked up from germline, CDR1 is LNHDA and CDR2 is SQIVND (reference sequence).